Reported below is one TCR beta chain. This sample was taken from a study of PD-1 blockade in classical Hodgkin lymphoma. Overall study: Patients were administered nivolumab (3 mg/kg intravenously) every 2 weeks.

Sequenced by immunoSEQ multiplex PCR; TCRdb stores in-frame clones only, minus some. The table lists 50,000 or so clones, approximately 76% of them singletons. Time point specified: cycle 4 day 1 (C4D1), after six to seven weeks of nivolumab. Brentuximab vedotin exposure varied, and every patient relapsed after autologous stem cell transplantation. Classifying best responses yielded complete response, partial response or progressive disease. Per germline, CDR1 SGDLS and CDR2 YYNGEE. The CDR3 covers 16 residues. Trimming cost V 3 bases and J 2 bases; bases outside gene matches: 7. Sequencing used peripheral blood mononuclear cells (PBMCs), obtained before the fourth cycle of nivolumab. The chain recombines TRBV9 with TRBJ2-2; TRBD1 aligns across 7 bases. The source of this sequence is a human donor with classical Hodgkin lymphoma. For the CDR3, the DNA is TGTGCCAGCAGCGCGAGAGGGGACAGCAACACCGGGGAGCTGTTTTTT. Residues: CASSARGDSNTGELFF.